This T cell receptor (beta chain) was identified in a study of blood T cells in healthy people across ages. The ends lost 4 bases at V and 0 bases at J; junction bases unmatched: 8. Germline CDR1 is SGDLS and CDR2 is YYNGEE. This CDR3 is built from 17 residues. For the second PCR, which ran for roughly 6 to 12 cycles, a sample-barcoded 5' primer and a J-beta primer mix were used. TCRdb reanalysed the 5' RACE reads using MiXCR and keeps one entry per CDR3 protein. The table records about 780,000 distinct CDR3 sequences, 46% of them present only once. The source material was blood. This TCR was sampled from an elderly man in good health. This chain connects TRBV9 to TRBJ2-4; 9 nucleotides align to TRBD1. In DNA, the CDR3 is TGTGCCAGCAGCCCCCGGGACAGGGAGCTAGCCAAAAACATTCAGTACTTC. It specifies CASSPRDRELAKNIQYF.